A selection of T cell receptor beta chains follows, all from one sample in a study of Siglec-9 on CD8 T cells in melanoma. Clones were read by immunoSEQ multiplex PCR, and TCRdb kept only the in-frame ones, dropping some. This table holds more than 30,000 clones, about 86% found once. Sample: Siglec-9- CD8+ T cells sorted from blood. These receptor sequences come from a human donor in good health. Each CDR3 is given with its conserved first and last residue. D genes are given only for firm matches. Clone sizes are given selectively: once, few, many, or a class where the clone is expanded.

D gene	V gene	clone size	J gene	CDR3 protein	CDR3 DNA
TRBD1	TRBV30	few	TRBJ1-1	CAWLQGRNTEAFF	TGTGCCTGGCTACAGGGGAGAAACACTGAAGCTTTCTTT
TRBD1	TRBV5-6	NA	TRBJ1-2	CASSSGTGGYGYTF	TGTGCCAGCAGCTCCGGGACAGGGGGCTATGGCTACACCTTC
TRBD2	TRBV10-1	NA	TRBJ2-1	CASSDQGLAGGGGEQFF	TGCGCCAGCAGCGACCAGGGACTAGCGGGAGGCGGGGGTGAGCAGTTCTTC
TRBD1	TRBV5-6	NA	TRBJ2-1	CASSEDRGDEQFF	TGTGCCAGCAGCGAGGACAGGGGCGATGAGCAGTTCTTC
NA	TRBV12-2	NA	TRBJ1-5	CASRPKPGHYIQPQHF	TGTGCAAGTCGCCCTAAGCCGGGACACTATATTCAGCCCCAGCATTTT
TRBD2	TRBV7-9	once	TRBJ2-7	CASSFSGRAYEQYF	TGTGCCAGCAGTTTTAGCGGGAGGGCTTACGAGCAGTACTTC
NA	TRBV19	NA	TRBJ1-5	CASSGIYSNQPQHF	TGTGCCAGTTCTGGGATTTATAGCAATCAGCCCCAGCATTTT
TRBD1	TRBV6-6	NA	TRBJ1-5	CASSYPGQGANQPQHF	TGTGCCAGCAGTTACCCTGGACAGGGTGCCAATCAGCCCCAGCATTTT
NA	TRBV29-1	once	TRBJ1-4	CSVEDLLGQNEKLFF	TGCAGCGTTGAAGACCTCCTTGGACAGAACGAAAAACTGTTTTTT
TRBD2	TRBV4-1	NA	TRBJ2-5	CASSQGTSGRPQETQYF	TGCGCCAGCAGCCAAGGGACTAGCGGGAGGCCCCAAGAGACCCAGTACTTC
NA	TRBV12-5	NA	TRBJ1-2	CASGFQGYDGYTF	TGTGCTAGTGGTTTCCAGGGGTACGATGGCTACACCTTC
NA	TRBV7-8	once	TRBJ2-7	CASSSPTGQEAYEQYF	TGTGCCAGCAGCTCCCCCACAGGGCAAGAAGCCTACGAGCAGTACTTC
NA	TRBV9	few	TRBJ1-2	CASSVAESRPGYGYTF	TGTGCCAGCAGCGTAGCGGAAAGCCGACCAGGGTATGGCTACACCTTC
TRBD1	TRBV5-6	few	TRBJ1-1	CASSLGQGFTEAFF	TGTGCCAGCAGCCTGGGACAGGGATTCACTGAAGCTTTCTTT
NA	TRBV27	NA	TRBJ2-7	CASSTLRQGRYEQYF	TGTGCCAGCAGTACCTTGAGGCAGGGGAGGTACGAGCAGTACTTC
NA	TRBV18	NA	TRBJ2-3	CASSGSTDTQYF	TGTGCCAGCTCAGGGTCCACAGATACGCAGTATTTT
TRBD1	TRBV7-8	NA	TRBJ2-3	CASSVGTGEIPDTQYF	TGTGCCAGCAGCGTCGGGACAGGGGAAATTCCAGATACGCAGTATTTT
NA	TRBV5-6	NA	TRBJ2-7	CASSAAGEGRLYEQYF	TGTGCCAGCAGCGCAGCGGGCGAGGGGCGACTCTACGAGCAGTACTTC
NA	TRBV5-6	NA	TRBJ2-7	CASSLGTGAGTISYEQYF	TGTGCCAGCAGCTTGGGTACGGGGGCCGGGACCATAAGCTACGAGCAGTACTTC
TRBD2	TRBV5-6	NA	TRBJ2-7	CASSWGLAGAYEQYF	TGTGCCAGCAGCTGGGGACTAGCGGGAGCCTACGAGCAGTACTTC
NA	TRBV10-1	NA	TRBJ1-1	CASSESGGTTEAFF	TGCGCCAGCAGTGAGTCAGGGGGGACCACTGAAGCTTTCTTT
NA	TRBV27	NA	TRBJ2-2	CASSYLRLNTGELFF	TGTGCCAGCAGTTACCTTCGGCTAAACACCGGGGAGCTGTTTTTT
NA	TRBV6-5	NA	TRBJ1-2	CASSSGKDYGYTF	TGTGCCAGCAGTTCAGGGAAAGACTATGGCTACACCTTC
TRBD1	TRBV7-6	NA	TRBJ2-3	CASSPWTGLSTDTQYF	TGTGCCAGCAGCCCCTGGACAGGGCTAAGCACAGATACGCAGTATTTT
TRBD1	TRBV6-6	NA	TRBJ1-4	CASSCHRDREHEKLFF	TGTGCCAGCAGTTGCCACCGGGACAGGGAGCATGAAAAACTGTTTTTT
NA	TRBV2	NA	TRBJ1-5	CASSAGDSRHF	TGTGCCAGCAGTGCGGGGGACTCGCGGCATTTT
NA	TRBV7-8	NA	TRBJ2-3	CASSLGPGGGVDTQYF	TGTGCCAGCAGCTTAGGTCCAGGAGGAGGTGTAGATACGCAGTATTTT
NA	TRBV7-9	NA	TRBJ2-7	CASSPRDPYYEQYF	TGTGCCAGCAGCCCCCGGGACCCCTACTACGAGCAGTACTTC
TRBD1	TRBV11-3	few	TRBJ1-2	CASSGAGGGYGYTF	TGTGCCAGCAGCGGAGCAGGGGGCGGGTATGGCTACACCTTC
TRBD1	TRBV6-5	NA	TRBJ1-1	CASSYSRTGSTEAFF	TGTGCCAGCAGTTACTCTAGGACAGGTAGCACTGAAGCTTTCTTT
NA	TRBV7-2	NA	TRBJ2-1	CASSGTGPSGEQFF	TGTGCCAGCAGCGGGACCGGTCCCTCGGGTGAGCAGTTCTTC
NA	TRBV10-3	NA	TRBJ1-2	CAISEQSRTNYGYTF	TGTGCCATCAGTGAGCAATCGAGGACTAACTATGGCTACACCTTC
NA	TRBV6-5	NA	TRBJ1-2	CASSYGGRDGYTF	TGTGCCAGCAGTTACGGGGGCAGGGATGGCTACACCTTC
TRBD2	TRBV2	NA	TRBJ2-5	CASSEFPSGTLLGETQYF	TGTGCCAGCAGTGAATTCCCTAGCGGGACACTGTTGGGGGAGACCCAGTACTTC
NA	TRBV2	few	TRBJ2-7	CASSAEGDYEQYF	TGTGCCAGCAGTGCTGAAGGCGACTACGAGCAGTACTTC
NA	TRBV19	NA	TRBJ1-5	CASSFRDTLNQPQHF	TGTGCCAGTAGTTTCCGGGACACCTTAAATCAGCCCCAGCATTTT
NA	TRBV13	NA	TRBJ1-3	CASSTLARGNTIYF	TGTGCCAGCAGCACTCTAGCACGTGGAAACACCATATATTTT
NA	TRBV6-1	medium-sized	TRBJ1-2	CAWTVKHGYTF	TGTGCTTGGACTGTTAAGCATGGCTACACCTTC
NA	TRBV6-5	NA	TRBJ1-3	CASSRASTGNTIYF	TGTGCCAGCAGTCGAGCTTCAACAGGGAACACCATATATTTT
TRBD2	TRBV5-4	NA	TRBJ2-3	CASSWGSSGQRTDTQYF	TGTGCCAGCAGCTGGGGTTCTAGCGGCCAACGCACAGATACGCAGTATTTT
TRBD2	TRBV7-9	once	TRBJ2-5	CASSPRTSGAQETQYF	TGTGCCAGCAGCCCTCGGACTAGCGGGGCACAAGAGACCCAGTACTTC
NA	TRBV6-1	NA	TRBJ2-7	CASSARGSSYEQYF	TGTGCCAGCAGTGCTCGGGGCAGCTCCTACGAGCAGTACTTC
NA	TRBV4-2	NA	TRBJ2-5	CASSLRERETQYF	TGTGCCAGCAGCCTCCGGGAAAGAGAGACCCAGTACTTC
NA	TRBV30	few	TRBJ1-1	CAWSPGAGGTEAFF	TGTGCCTGGAGTCCCGGCGCCGGGGGCACTGAAGCTTTCTTT
NA	TRBV9	NA	TRBJ1-3	CASSVEGGVGNTIYF	TGTGCCAGCAGCGTAGAGGGAGGGGTTGGAAACACCATATATTTT
TRBD2	TRBV18	NA	TRBJ2-7	CASSSPGLARHEQYF	TGTGCCAGCTCATCTCCGGGACTAGCGCGACACGAGCAGTACTTC
TRBD1	TRBV7-9	few	TRBJ1-4	CASSQGTGDEKLFF	TGTGCCAGCAGCCAGGGGACAGGGGATGAAAAACTGTTTTTT
NA	TRBV29-1	NA	TRBJ1-2	CSVDGGSLKGYTF	TGCAGCGTTGACGGGGGGTCTTTAAAGGGCTACACCTTC